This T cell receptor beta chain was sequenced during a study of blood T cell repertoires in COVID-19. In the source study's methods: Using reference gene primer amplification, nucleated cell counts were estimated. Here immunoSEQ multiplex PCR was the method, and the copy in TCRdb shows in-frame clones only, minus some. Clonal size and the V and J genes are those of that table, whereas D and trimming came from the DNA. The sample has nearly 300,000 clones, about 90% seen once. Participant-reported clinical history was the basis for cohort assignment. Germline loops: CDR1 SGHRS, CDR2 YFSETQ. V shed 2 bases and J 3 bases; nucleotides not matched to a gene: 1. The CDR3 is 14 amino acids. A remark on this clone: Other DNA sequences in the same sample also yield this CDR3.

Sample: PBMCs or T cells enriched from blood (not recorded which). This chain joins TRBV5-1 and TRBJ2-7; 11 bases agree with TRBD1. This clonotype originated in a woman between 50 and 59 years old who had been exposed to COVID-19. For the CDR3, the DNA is TGCGCCAGCAGCTTAGGGACAGGGGGCTACGAGCAGTACTTC. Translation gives CASSLGTGGYEQYF.